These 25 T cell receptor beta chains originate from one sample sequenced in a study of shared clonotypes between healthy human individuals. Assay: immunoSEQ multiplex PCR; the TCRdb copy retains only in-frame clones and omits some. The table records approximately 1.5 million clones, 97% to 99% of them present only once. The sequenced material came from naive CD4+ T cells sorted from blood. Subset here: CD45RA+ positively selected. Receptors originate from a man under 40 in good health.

The CDR3 DNA is TGTGCCAGCAGCCCGCTAGCGGGTACCCATCCCAATGAGCAGTTCTTC. This codes for CASSPLAGTHPNEQFF. The rearrangement joins TRBV14 to TRBJ2-1; 8 positions agree with TRBD2. The germline gives CDR1 SGHDN, CDR2 FVKESK. V was pared by 4 bases and J by 6 bases, with 11 bases of the junction left unmatched. The CDR3 is made up of 16 amino acids. Full variable domain (outside the CDR3, taken from reference TRBV14 and TRBJ2-1): EAGVTQFPSHSVIEKGQTVTLRCDPISGHDNLYWYRRVMGKEIKFLLHFVKESKQDESGMPNNRFLAERTGGTYSTLKVQPAELEDSGVYFCASSPLAGTHPNEQFFGPGTRLTVL.

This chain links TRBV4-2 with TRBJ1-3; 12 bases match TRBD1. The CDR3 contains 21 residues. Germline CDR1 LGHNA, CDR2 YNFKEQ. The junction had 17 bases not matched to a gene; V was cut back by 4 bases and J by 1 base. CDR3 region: CASSLGGVSGQGASSGNTIYF. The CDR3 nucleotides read TGTGCCAGCAGCCTTGGGGGAGTATCGGGACAGGGGGCTTCATCTGGAAACACCATATATTTT.

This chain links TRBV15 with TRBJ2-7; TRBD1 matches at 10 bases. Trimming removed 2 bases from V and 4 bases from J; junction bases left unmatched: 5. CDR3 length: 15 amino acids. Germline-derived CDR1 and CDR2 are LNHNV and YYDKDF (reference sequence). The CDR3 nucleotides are TGTGCCACCAGCAGATGGGACAGGGGAGGGTACGAGCAGTACTTC. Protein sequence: CATSRWDRGGYEQYF.

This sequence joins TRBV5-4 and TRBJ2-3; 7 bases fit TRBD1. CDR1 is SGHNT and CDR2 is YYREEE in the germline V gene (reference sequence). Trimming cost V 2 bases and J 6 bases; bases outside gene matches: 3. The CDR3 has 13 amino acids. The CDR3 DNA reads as TGTGCCAGCAGCTTAGACAGGGAGGATACGCAGTATTTT. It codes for CASSLDREDTQYF.

The CDR3: CASSRPAGNTIYF. The CDR3, as DNA: TGTGCCAGCAGCAGGCCGGCTGGAAACACCATATATTTT. This chain connects TRBV25-1 to TRBJ1-3; no firm D call. The V gene lost 6 bases and the J gene lost 2 bases, with 8 bases spanning the gap. Looked up from germline, CDR1 is MGHDK and CDR2 is SYGVNS. CDR3 length: 13 residues.

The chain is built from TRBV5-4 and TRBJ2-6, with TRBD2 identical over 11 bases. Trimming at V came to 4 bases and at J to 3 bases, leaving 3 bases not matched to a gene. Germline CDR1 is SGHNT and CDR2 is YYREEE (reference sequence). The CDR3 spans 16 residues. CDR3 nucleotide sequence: TGTGCCAGCAGCATACTAGCGGGAGTTGGGGCCAACGTCCTGACTTTC. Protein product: CASSILAGVGANVLTF.

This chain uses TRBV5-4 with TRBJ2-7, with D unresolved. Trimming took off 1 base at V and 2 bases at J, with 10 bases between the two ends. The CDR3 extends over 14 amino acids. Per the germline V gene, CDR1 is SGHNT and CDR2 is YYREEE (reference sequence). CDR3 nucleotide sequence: TGTGCCAGCAGCTTGAGGGTAGGTCCCTACGAGCAGTACTTC. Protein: CASSLRVGPYEQYF.

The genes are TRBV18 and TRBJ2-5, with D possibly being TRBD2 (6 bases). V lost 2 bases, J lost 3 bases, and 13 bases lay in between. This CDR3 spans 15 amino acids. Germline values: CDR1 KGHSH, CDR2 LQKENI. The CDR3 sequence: CASSPTYSGKETQYF. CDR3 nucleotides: TGTGCCAGCTCACCAACCTATAGCGGTAAAGAGACCCAGTACTTC.

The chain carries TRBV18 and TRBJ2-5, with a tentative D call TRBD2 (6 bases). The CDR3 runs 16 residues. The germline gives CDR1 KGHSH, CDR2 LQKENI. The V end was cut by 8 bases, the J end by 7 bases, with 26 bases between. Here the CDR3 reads CASGPPGGEVRGTQYF. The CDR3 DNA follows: TGTGCCAGCGGACCCCCAGGCGGGGAGGTCCGGGGGACCCAGTACTTC.

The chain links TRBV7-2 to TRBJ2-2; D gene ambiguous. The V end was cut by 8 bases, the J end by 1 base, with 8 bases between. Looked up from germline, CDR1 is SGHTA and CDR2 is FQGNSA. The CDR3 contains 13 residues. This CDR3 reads CASRARNTGELFF. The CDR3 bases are TGTGCCAGCCGAGCGAGGAACACCGGGGAGCTGTTTTTT.

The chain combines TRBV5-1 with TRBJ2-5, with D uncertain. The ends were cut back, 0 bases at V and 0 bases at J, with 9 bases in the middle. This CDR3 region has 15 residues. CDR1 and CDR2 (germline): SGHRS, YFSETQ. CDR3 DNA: TGCGCCAGCAGCTTGGATGGCAGGAACCAAGAGACCCAGTACTTC. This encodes CASSLDGRNQETQYF.

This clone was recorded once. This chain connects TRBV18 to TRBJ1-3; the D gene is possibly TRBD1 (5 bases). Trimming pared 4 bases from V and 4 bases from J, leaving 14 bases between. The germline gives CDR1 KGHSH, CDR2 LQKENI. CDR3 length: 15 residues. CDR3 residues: CASSRGVPLGNTIYF. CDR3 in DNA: TGTGCCAGCTCACGGGGCGTGCCTTTAGGAAACACCATATATTTT.

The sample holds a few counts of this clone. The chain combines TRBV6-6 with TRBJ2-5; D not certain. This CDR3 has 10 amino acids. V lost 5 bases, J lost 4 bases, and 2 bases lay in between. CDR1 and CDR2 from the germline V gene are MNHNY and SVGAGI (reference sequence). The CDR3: CASSLETQYF. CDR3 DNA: TGTGCCAGCAGTCTAGAGACCCAGTACTTC.

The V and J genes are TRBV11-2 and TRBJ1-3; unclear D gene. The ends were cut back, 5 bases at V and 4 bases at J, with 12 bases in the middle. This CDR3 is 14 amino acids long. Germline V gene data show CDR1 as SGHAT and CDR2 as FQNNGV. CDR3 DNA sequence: TGTGCCAGCAGCGCTAGTCGGTTAGGAAACACCATATATTTT. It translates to CASSASRLGNTIYF.

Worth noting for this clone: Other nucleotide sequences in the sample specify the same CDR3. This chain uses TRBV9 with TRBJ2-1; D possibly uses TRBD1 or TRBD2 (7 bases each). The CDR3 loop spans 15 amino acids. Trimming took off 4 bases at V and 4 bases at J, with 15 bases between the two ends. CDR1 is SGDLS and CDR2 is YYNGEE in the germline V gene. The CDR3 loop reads CASSPRGDSYNEQFF. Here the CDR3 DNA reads TGTGCCAGCAGCCCCCGGGGGGACAGTTACAATGAGCAGTTCTTC.

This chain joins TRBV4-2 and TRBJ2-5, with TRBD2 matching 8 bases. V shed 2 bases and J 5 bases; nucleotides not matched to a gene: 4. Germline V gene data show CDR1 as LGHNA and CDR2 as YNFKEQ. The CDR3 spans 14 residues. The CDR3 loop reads CASSQNTGGETQYF. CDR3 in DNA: TGTGCCAGCAGCCAAAACACGGGAGGGGAGACCCAGTACTTC.

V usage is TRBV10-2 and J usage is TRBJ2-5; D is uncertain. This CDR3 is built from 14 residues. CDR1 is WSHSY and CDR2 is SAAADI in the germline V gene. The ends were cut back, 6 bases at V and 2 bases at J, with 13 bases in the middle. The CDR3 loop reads CASSNMLLQETQYF. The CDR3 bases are TGCGCCAGCAGCAACATGCTATTACAAGAGACCCAGTACTTC.

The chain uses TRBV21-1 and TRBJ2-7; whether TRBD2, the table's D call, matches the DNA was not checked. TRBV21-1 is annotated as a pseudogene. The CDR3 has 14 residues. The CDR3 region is CASSPPAGYYEQYF. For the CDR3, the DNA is TGTGCCAGCAGCCCCCCCGCGGGGTACTACGAGCAGTACTTC.

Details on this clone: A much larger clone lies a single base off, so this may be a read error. The CDR3 protein is CASSQGQGSYNEQFF. CDR3 nucleotide sequence: TGCGCCAGCAGCCAAGGACAGGGGTCCTACAATGAGCAGTTCTTC. V is TRBV4-3 and J is TRBJ2-1, with 8 bases matching TRBD1. Looked up from germline, CDR1 is LGHNA and CDR2 is YSLEER. J gave up 1 base and V 1 base, and 0 bases lay outside the gene matches. CDR3 size: 15 residues.

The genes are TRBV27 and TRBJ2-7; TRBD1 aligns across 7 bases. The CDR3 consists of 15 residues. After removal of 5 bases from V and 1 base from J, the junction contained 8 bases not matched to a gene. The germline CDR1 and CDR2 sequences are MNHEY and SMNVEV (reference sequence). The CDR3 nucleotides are TGTGCCAGCAGTCGATACAGGGGTCAATCCTACGAGCAGTACTTC. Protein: CASSRYRGQSYEQYF.

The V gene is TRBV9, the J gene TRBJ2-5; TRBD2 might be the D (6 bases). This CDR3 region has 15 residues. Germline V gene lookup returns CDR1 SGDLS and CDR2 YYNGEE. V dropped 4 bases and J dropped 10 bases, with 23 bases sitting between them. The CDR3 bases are TGTGCCAGCAGCCCTGCGGAGGGGCGGGGTTTTGTCCAGTACTTC. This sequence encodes CASSPAEGRGFVQYF.

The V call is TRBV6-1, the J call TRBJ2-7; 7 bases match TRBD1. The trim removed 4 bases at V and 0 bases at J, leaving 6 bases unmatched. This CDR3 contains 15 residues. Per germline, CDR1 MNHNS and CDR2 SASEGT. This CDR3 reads CASSVDRVSSYEQYF. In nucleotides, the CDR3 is TGTGCCAGCAGTGTAGACAGGGTTAGCTCCTACGAGCAGTACTTC.

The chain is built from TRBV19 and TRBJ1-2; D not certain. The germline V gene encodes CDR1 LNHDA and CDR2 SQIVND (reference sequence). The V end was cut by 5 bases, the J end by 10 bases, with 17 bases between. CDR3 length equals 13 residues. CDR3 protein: CASSPTGRSDYTF. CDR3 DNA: TGTGCCAGTAGTCCCACTGGGAGGAGTGACTACACCTTC.

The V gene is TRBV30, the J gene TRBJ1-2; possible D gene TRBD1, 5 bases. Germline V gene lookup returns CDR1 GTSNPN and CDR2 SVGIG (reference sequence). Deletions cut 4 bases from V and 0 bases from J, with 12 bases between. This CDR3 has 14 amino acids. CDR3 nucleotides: TGTGCCTGGACCCCGGGACCCTCTAACTATGGCTACACCTTC. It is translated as CAWTPGPSNYGYTF.

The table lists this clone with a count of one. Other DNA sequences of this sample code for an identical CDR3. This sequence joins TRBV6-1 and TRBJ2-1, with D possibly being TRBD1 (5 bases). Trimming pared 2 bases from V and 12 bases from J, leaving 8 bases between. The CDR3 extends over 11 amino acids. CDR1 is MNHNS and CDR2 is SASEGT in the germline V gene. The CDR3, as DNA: TGTGCCAGCAGTGAACGGCAGGGGCAGTTCTTC. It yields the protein CASSERQGQFF.